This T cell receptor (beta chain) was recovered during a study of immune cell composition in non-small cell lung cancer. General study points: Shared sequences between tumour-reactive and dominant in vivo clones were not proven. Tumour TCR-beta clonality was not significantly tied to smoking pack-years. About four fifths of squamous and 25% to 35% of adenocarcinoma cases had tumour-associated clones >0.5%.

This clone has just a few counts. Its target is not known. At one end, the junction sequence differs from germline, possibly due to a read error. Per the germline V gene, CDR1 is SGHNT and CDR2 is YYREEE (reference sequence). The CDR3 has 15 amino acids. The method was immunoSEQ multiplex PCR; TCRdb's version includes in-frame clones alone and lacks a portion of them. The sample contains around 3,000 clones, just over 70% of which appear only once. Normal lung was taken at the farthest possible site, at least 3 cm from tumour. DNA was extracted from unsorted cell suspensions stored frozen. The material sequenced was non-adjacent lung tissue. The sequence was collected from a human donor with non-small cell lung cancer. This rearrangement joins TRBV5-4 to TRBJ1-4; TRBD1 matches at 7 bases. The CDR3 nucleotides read TGTGCCAGCAGCACGAACAGGGGCCTTAATGAAAAGCTGTTTTTT. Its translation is CASSTNRGLNEKLFF.